This record covers a single T cell receptor (beta chain). Its antigen is unidentified. These data come from a study of cytomegalovirus exposure and HLA in healthy donors. Whole-study results and caveats: Diagnosis of cytomegalovirus status made by the classifier reportedly showed high specificity and sensitivity. Earlier findings revealed that most TCR beta V segments proved productive either about 90% or about 30% of the time. Later analysis identified several of the most significant clusters that appeared linked to common viral pathogens.

CDR3 length: 17 residues. Trimming removed 3 bases from V and 5 bases from J, with 20 bases in between. Germline V gene data show CDR1 as MGHRA and CDR2 as YSYEKL. PCR involved 60 Vbeta and 13 Jbeta primers. Clones were sequenced by immunoSEQ multiplex PCR, and TCRdb holds only the in-frame ones, with some missing. The table records around 150,000 clones, just under 80% of them present only once. This chain uses TRBV4-1 with TRBJ1-5; D is possibly TRBD1 (6 bases). Sequenced: PBMCs. The TCR comes from a woman in her fifties or sixties in good health and CMV-seronegative. CDR3 DNA sequence: TGCGCCAGCAGCCAGGGGCAGGGAGGGGGGCCACATCAGCCCCAGCATTTT. Its protein product is CASSQGQGGGPHQPQHF.